Shown below are 26 T cell receptor beta chains from a single sample sequenced in a study of T-cell reconstitution after alpha-beta-depleted transplantation in children. A TCRbeta library incorporating unique molecular identifiers was prepared. TCRdb processed the PCR reads anew with MiXCR; each CDR3 protein has one entry. The data contain about 110,000 distinct CDR3 sequences, 5.5% to 6.5% of them seen just once; the ten biggest clones take up approximately 23%. The sequencing used PBMCs, mostly from graft donor cells, collected 360 days after TCRalphabeta/CD19-depleted stem cell transplant. These receptors were collected from a male patient between 2 and 9 years old who had a stem cell transplant for acute lymphoblastic leukemia, so the T cells may come from the graft donor.

The table lists this clonotype with a few counts. This rearrangement joins TRBV7-9 to TRBJ2-3; maybe TRBD2 (6 bases). Per germline, CDR1 SEHNR and CDR2 FQNEAQ (reference sequence). The CDR3 length is 14 residues. The V gene lost 5 bases and the J gene lost 4 bases, with 13 bases spanning the gap. CDR3 bases: TGTGCCAGCAGCCCCCGGGAGAGCCCAGATACGCAGTATTTT. Translated: CASSPRESPDTQYF.

In its sample, this clonotype was seen many times. The chain couples TRBV5-1 to TRBJ2-5, with a possible D match to TRBD2 (5 bases). This CDR3 comprises 14 residues. The V gene's germline CDR1 is SGHRS and CDR2 YFSETQ. Trimming took 4 bases from V and 3 from J, leaving 13 bases between them. CDR3 region: CASSPGSGKETQYF. CDR3 in DNA: TGCGCCAGCAGCCCAGGATCGGGGAAAGAGACCCAGTACTTC.

This clonotype came up many times. The gene calls are TRBV7-9 and TRBJ2-7, with unresolved D. V was cut by 6 bases and J by 0 bases, with 6 bases left in between. The CDR3 has 12 residues. Germline-derived CDR1 and CDR2 are SEHNR and FQNEAQ (reference sequence). The CDR3 here is CASRGLSYEQYF. In DNA, the CDR3 is TGTGCCAGCAGAGGGCTCTCCTACGAGCAGTACTTC.

This clonotype has at least ten counts. The chain links TRBV2 to TRBJ2-7; D is perhaps TRBD2 (5 bases). The length of the CDR3 is 12 residues. Trimming shortened V by 11 bases and J by 2 bases, and 13 bases separated the two germline ends. Germline V CDR1 and CDR2: SNHLY, FYNNEI. CDR3 residues: CAVTEVAYEQYF. The CDR3 nucleotides are TGTGCCGTGACGGAGGTCGCCTACGAGCAGTACTTC. Looking up the rest from reference TRBV2 and TRBJ2-7 gives the full variable domain: EPEVTQTPSHQVTQMGQEVILRCVPISNHLYFYWYRQILGQKVEFLVSFYNNEISEKSEIFDDQFSVERPDGSNFTLKIRSTKLEDSAMYFCAVTEVAYEQYFGPGTRLTVT.

This clonotype was detected many times. The CDR3 loop is CASSPSGKRSPYGYTF. The CDR3 coding sequence is TGTGCCAGCAGCCCCTCTGGGAAACGGTCCCCTTATGGCTACACCTTC. The V and J genes are TRBV7-9 and TRBJ1-2; no clear D gene. Germline V gene data show CDR1 as SEHNR and CDR2 as FQNEAQ (reference sequence). The CDR3 contains 16 residues. The V and J ends lost 5 bases and 5 bases respectively, with 21 bases between them. The full variable domain, in which reference TRBV7-9 and TRBJ1-2 provide the parts outside the CDR3, is DTGVSQNPRHKITKRGQNVTFRCDPISEHNRLYWYRQTLGQGPEFLTYFQNEAQLEKSRLLSDRFSAERPKGSFSTLEIQRTEQGDSAMYLCASSPSGKRSPYGYTFGSGTRLTVV.

The V gene is TRBV10-3, the J gene TRBJ1-2; D may be TRBD1 (5 bases). This CDR3 comprises 14 residues. Germline V gene data show CDR1 as ENHRY and CDR2 as SYGVKD. The ends were cut back, 0 bases at V and 7 bases at J, with 12 bases in the middle. CDR3 bases: TGTGCCATCAGTGAGTCTCGAGGGCAGGGTGGCTACACCTTC. Its translation is CAISESRGQGGYTF.

The genes are TRBV12-3 or TRBV12-4 and TRBJ2-1; 9 bases agree with TRBD2. This CDR3 comprises 16 residues. V lost 6 bases to trimming and J lost 3 bases; unmatched junction nucleotides: 9. This chain's CDR3 is CASRPAKRGDYNEQFF. In DNA form, the CDR3 reads TGTGCCAGCAGGCCGGCCAAGCGGGGGGACTACAATGAGCAGTTCTTC.

This clonotype was seen at least ten times. The V call is TRBV4-3, the J call TRBJ2-7; D tentatively fits TRBD1 or TRBD2 (5 bases each). Germline V gene sequence: CDR1 LGHNA, CDR2 YSLEER. The length of the CDR3 is 15 residues. The V and J ends lost 4 bases and 4 bases respectively, with 17 bases between them. CDR3 sequence (DNA): TGCGCCAGCAGCCTGGAGACGGGGCGGTTGTACGAGCAGTACTTC. It translates to CASSLETGRLYEQYF.

The chain employs TRBV27 and TRBJ2-1, with D tentatively TRBD2 (6 bases). Between the trimmed V and J ends, which lost 6 bases and 4 bases, there was a span of 16 bases. Germline V lookup: CDR1 MNHEY, CDR2 SMNVEV (reference sequence). This CDR3 is built from 15 residues. The CDR3 is CASRPLGGGYNEQFF. CDR3 coding DNA: TGTGCCAGCAGACCCTTGGGGGGAGGTTACAATGAGCAGTTCTTC.

The V gene is TRBV5-1, the J gene TRBJ2-7, with 10 bases matching TRBD1. Germline assignment: CDR1 SGHRS and CDR2 YFSETQ. This CDR3 is built from 14 residues. The junction had 7 bases not matched to a gene; V was cut back by 7 bases and J by 3 bases. The CDR3 reads CASSEDRGFYEQYF. The CDR3 DNA follows: TGCGCCAGCTCCGAGGACAGGGGGTTCTACGAGCAGTACTTC.

The V gene is TRBV28, the J gene TRBJ1-2; D may be TRBD1 (5 bases). Germline V gene lookup returns CDR1 MDHEN and CDR2 SYDVKM. There are 13 residues in the CDR3. V lost 3 bases and J 1 base, leaving 6 bases between the germline ends. The CDR3 region has the DNA TGTGCCAGCAGTTTCGGGGGTAACTATGGCTACACCTTC. Translated: CASSFGGNYGYTF.

This clonotype was counted at least ten times. The chain is built from TRBV6-2 or TRBV6-3 and TRBJ2-2; 7 nucleotides line up with TRBD1. Per germline, CDR1 MNHEY and CDR2 SVGEGT. V lost 5 bases, J lost 4 bases, and 10 bases stayed unmatched. The CDR3 loop spans 16 amino acids. Here the CDR3 reads CASSPQGVRFTGELFF. As DNA, the CDR3 is TGTGCCAGCAGTCCGCAGGGGGTCCGTTTCACCGGGGAGCTGTTTTTT.

This clonotype was observed a few times. The V call is TRBV4-3, the J call TRBJ1-6; no clear D gene. The CDR3 contains 13 residues. Germline loops: CDR1 LGHNA, CDR2 YSLEER. The V gene lost 0 bases and the J gene lost 8 bases, with 5 bases spanning the gap. The CDR3 spells CASSQEGYSPLHF. CDR3 nucleotides: TGCGCCAGCAGCCAAGAAGGGTATTCACCCCTCCACTTT.

This clonotype showed up many times. DNA for the CDR3: TGTGCCAGCAGTCCCCCGGGGGCGGGAGGGCCATACAATGAGCAGTTCTTC. It codes for CASSPPGAGGPYNEQFF. The chain recombines TRBV12-3 or TRBV12-4 with TRBJ2-1, with 9 bases aligning to TRBD2. Trimming at V came to 5 bases and at J to 4 bases, leaving 12 bases not matched to a gene. The CDR3 spans 17 residues.

Many counts were recorded for this clonotype. This chain joins TRBV20-1 and TRBJ2-7; tentative D call: TRBD1 (5 bases). Looked up from germline, CDR1 is DFQATT and CDR2 is SNEGSKA (reference sequence). The V end lost 6 bases, the J end lost 4 bases, and 19 bases lay between the germline ends. The CDR3 is made up of 14 amino acids. The CDR3: CSAQPSGNRYEQYF. Here the CDR3 DNA reads TGCAGTGCCCAGCCCTCAGGGAATCGGTACGAGCAGTACTTC.

This clonotype was detected ten times or more. The chain links TRBV20-1 to TRBJ2-3; no firm D call. The length of the CDR3 is 13 residues. Germline CDR1 reads DFQATT; CDR2 reads SNEGSKA (reference sequence). Trimming removed 5 bases at V and 2 bases at J, with 11 bases between. The CDR3 DNA is TGCAGTGCTCTGGACGGATTCACAGATACGCAGTATTTT. Amino acids: CSALDGFTDTQYF.

This clonotype was counted ten times or more. The genes are TRBV20-1 and TRBJ1-2; TRBD1 might be the D (5 bases). CDR1 DFQATT and CDR2 SNEGSKA come from the germline V gene (reference sequence). The CDR3 loop spans 11 amino acids. DNA of the CDR3: TGCAGCGGAACGGGGCTCTATGGCTACACCTTC. This translates into CSGTGLYGYTF.

This clonotype was recorded many times. V is TRBV24-1 and J is TRBJ2-3, with 10 bases lining up with TRBD1. CDR3 length: 14 residues. V gave up 7 bases and J gave up 2 bases; unmatched junction bases: 2. Germline V gives CDR1 KGHDR, CDR2 SFDVKD. The CDR3 loop is CATRDRGYTDTQYF. CDR3 DNA sequence: TGTGCCACCAGGGACAGGGGGTACACAGATACGCAGTATTTT.

This clonotype has a count of ten or more. The V call is TRBV9, the J call TRBJ2-7; 10 bases are a match to TRBD1. The CDR3 sequence is 15 residues long. The germline V gene encodes CDR1 SGDLS and CDR2 YYNGEE. Germline trimming cut 4 bases from V and 5 bases from J; bases unmatched to any gene: 9. CDR3 sequence: CASSFRDRGVDEQYF. DNA of the CDR3: TGTGCCAGCAGCTTCCGGGACAGGGGAGTAGACGAGCAGTACTTC.

This clonotype was seen repeatedly, ten times or more. The chain couples TRBV11-2 to TRBJ2-2, with 14 bases fitting TRBD2. CDR1 and CDR2 (germline): SGHAT, FQNNGV. Germline trimming cut 4 bases from V and 5 bases from J; bases unmatched to any gene: 12. The CDR3 is 19 residues long. The CDR3 DNA is TGTGCCAGCAGCTCCCCCGGGGGGACTAGCGGGAGAGTTACCGGGGAGCTGTTTTTT. Translation gives CASSSPGGTSGRVTGELFF.

The chain employs TRBV7-9 and TRBJ2-3; 11 bases fit TRBD2. The germline V gene has CDR1 SEHNR and CDR2 FQNEAQ (reference sequence). V shed 5 bases and J 0 bases; nucleotides not matched to a gene: 7. The CDR3 is 17 amino acids. Written as DNA, the CDR3 is TGTGCCAGCAGCCGCAGACTAGCGGGGTCTAGCACAGATACGCAGTATTTT. This sequence encodes CASSRRLAGSSTDTQYF.

This clonotype has a handful of counts. This CDR3 is CSGALALADTQYF. DNA of the CDR3: TGCAGCGGGGCACTAGCCTTGGCAGATACGCAGTATTTT. The gene calls are TRBV29-1 and TRBJ2-3, with D perhaps TRBD2 (6 bases). CDR1 is SQVTM and CDR2 is ANQGSEA in the germline V gene. The V end was cut by 7 bases, the J end by 4 bases, with 15 bases between. This CDR3 region has 13 residues.

A few counts support this clonotype. The chain is built from TRBV6-2 or TRBV6-3 and TRBJ1-5; D remains unclear. The CDR3 is 12 residues long. Germline CDR1 MNHEY, CDR2 SVGEGT. Trimming stripped 2 bases from V and 8 bases from J, with 7 bases between. The CDR3 DNA is TGTGCCAGCAGTTACGATGAAGAGCCCCAGCATTTT. It translates to CASSYDEEPQHF.

This clonotype has a handful of counts. The chain uses TRBV5-1 and TRBJ2-7, with 7 nucleotides matching TRBD2. CDR3 size: 12 residues. After removal of 4 bases from V and 6 bases from J, the junction contained 4 bases not matched to a gene. CDR1 is SGHRS and CDR2 is YFSETQ in the germline V gene. The CDR3 is CASSMGLPEQYF. The CDR3, as DNA: TGCGCCAGCAGCATGGGACTACCCGAGCAGTACTTC.

This clonotype was seen a few times. The J gene is TRBJ1-5, the V gene TRBV6-2 or TRBV6-3; D gene unclear. Trimming stripped 6 bases from V and 2 bases from J, with 14 bases between. Germline V lookup: CDR1 MNHEY, CDR2 SVGEGT. The CDR3 extends over 15 amino acids. The CDR3 spells CASSTTGYRNQPQHF. In nucleotides, the CDR3 is TGTGCCAGCAGCACGACGGGCTATCGCAATCAGCCCCAGCATTTT.

The chain has TRBV9 and TRBJ1-2, with a possible D match to TRBD1 (5 bases). The V end was cut by 7 bases, the J end by 5 bases, with 27 bases between. Germline CDR1 is SGDLS and CDR2 is YYNGEE. CDR3 length: 17 amino acids. Written as DNA, the CDR3 is TGTGCCAGCGGCCCTAGGTGGACCCCTCCTGGGGGGTATGGCTACACCTTC. Translating gives CASGPRWTPPGGYGYTF. Based on the CDR3 plus reference TRBV9 and TRBJ1-2, the full variable domain is DSGVTQTPKHLITATGQRVTLRCSPRSGDLSVYWYQQSLDQGLQFLIQYYNGEERAKGNILERFSAQQFPDLHSELNLSSLELGDSALYFCASGPRWTPPGGYGYTFGSGTRLTVV.